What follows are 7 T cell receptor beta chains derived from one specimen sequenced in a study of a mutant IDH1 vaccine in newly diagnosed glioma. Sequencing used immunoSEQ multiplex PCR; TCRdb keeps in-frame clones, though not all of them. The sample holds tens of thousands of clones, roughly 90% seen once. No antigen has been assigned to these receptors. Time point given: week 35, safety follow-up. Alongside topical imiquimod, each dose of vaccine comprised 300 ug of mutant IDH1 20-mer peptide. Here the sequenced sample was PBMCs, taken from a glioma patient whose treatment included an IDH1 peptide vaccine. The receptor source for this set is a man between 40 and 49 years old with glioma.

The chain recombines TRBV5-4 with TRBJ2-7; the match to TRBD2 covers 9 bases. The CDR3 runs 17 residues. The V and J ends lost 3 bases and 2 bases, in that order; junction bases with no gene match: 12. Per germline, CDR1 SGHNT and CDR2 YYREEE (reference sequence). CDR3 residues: CASSSGTSRMLTYEQYF. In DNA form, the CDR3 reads TGTGCCAGCAGCTCCGGGACTAGCCGTATGTTAACCTACGAGCAGTACTTC.

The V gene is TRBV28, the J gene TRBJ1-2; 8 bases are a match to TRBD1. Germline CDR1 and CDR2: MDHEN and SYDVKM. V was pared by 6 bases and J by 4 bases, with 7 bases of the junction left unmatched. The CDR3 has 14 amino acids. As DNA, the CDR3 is TGTGCCAGCAGACAAGAGGACAGGGCCTATGGCTACACCTTC. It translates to CASRQEDRAYGYTF.

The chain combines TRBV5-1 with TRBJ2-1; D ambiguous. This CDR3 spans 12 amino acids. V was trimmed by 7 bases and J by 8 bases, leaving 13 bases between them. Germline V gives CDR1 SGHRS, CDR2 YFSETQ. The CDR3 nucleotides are TGCGCCAGCTCAAAGTATGAGGATGAGCAGTTCTTC. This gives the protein CASSKYEDEQFF.

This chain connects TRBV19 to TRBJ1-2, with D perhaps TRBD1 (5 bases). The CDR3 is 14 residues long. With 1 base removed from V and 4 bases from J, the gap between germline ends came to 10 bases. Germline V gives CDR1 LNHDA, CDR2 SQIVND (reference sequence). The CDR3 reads CASSIGQGGYGYTF. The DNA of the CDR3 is TGTGCCAGTAGTATAGGCCAGGGTGGCTATGGCTACACCTTC.

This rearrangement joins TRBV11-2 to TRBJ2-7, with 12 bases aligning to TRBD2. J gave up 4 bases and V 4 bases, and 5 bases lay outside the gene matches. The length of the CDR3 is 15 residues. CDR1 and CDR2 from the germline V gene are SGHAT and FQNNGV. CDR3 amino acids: CASSSRTSGIYEQYF. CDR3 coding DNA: TGTGCCAGCAGCTCCAGGACTAGCGGGATATACGAGCAGTACTTC.

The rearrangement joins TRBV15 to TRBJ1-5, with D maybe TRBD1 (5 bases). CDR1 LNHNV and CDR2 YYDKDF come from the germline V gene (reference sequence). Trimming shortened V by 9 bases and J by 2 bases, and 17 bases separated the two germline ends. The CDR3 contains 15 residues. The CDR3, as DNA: TGTGCCACGACCCTGAGGGGTCAGGGCAATCAGCCCCAGCATTTT. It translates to CATTLRGQGNQPQHF.

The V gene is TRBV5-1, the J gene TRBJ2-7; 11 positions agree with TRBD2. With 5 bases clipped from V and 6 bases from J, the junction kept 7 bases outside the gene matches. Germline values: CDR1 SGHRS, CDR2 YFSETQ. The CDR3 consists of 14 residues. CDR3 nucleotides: TGCGCCAGCAGTCTGAGCCTAGCGGGAGGCGAGCAGTACTTC. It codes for CASSLSLAGGEQYF.